This T cell receptor (beta chain) was recovered during a study of T cell changes during pregnancy in multiple sclerosis (dated by TCRdb to about 2019). A note on the overall study: Changes in the T cell repertoire over the course of pregnancy were examined in this study in women with multiple sclerosis.

The library relied on the immunoSEQ multiplex PCR assay. In its TCRdb copy, this immuneACCESS table keeps in-frame sequences only and misses some clones. Where compared with another copy, unresolved V genes explain less than half of these, and the others have no known cause. The sample table holds roughly 45,000 clones, of which 88% were seen once. Roughly 1.2% of the sample goes to the ten largest clones. The junction shows trimming of 5 bases on V and 15 bases on J, and the gene matches do not reach 7 bases of it. From a lookup of the germline V gene (reference sequence), CDR1 and CDR2 are PRHDT and FYEKMQ. The CDR3 numbers 12 residues from cysteine through phenylalanine. Only the CDR3 portion is preserved as DNA: 36 bases, with reading frame beginning at the first base. As to this clone: Its specific antigen is unknown. Qualities for individual bases were not recorded, and no much larger clone is one base off.

The sample was CD4+ T cells from peripheral blood mononuclear cells, taken in the second trimester of pregnancy. The V and J genes are TRBV13 and TRBJ1-6; 7 middle bases align to TRBD1. The source of this sequence is a female donor with multiple sclerosis, enrolled in a pregnancy study. The bases read TGTGCCAGCAGCCCTAGACAGGGACACCTCCACTTT. This gives the protein CASSPRQGHLHF.